One and the same sample provided the 20 T cell receptor beta chains below, sequenced in a study of blood T cell repertoires in COVID-19. Generated by immunoSEQ multiplex PCR, the TCRdb table keeps only in-frame clones and is missing some. The table records roughly 110,000 clones, around 82% of them present only once. The sequenced sample was peripheral blood. The receptors were sampled from a human donor in a cohort sampled during active COVID-19.

The chain uses TRBV6-2 or TRBV6-3 and TRBJ2-7, with D possibly being TRBD2 (5 bases). The V end was cut by 2 bases, the J end by 3 bases, with 23 bases between. The CDR3 length is 18 residues. The germline V gene has CDR1 MNHEY and CDR2 SVGEGT. The chain's CDR3 is CASSYTRSSGFEGYEQYF. The CDR3 DNA reads TGTGCCAGCAGTTACACGAGGTCATCCGGTTTCGAGGGCTACGAGCAGTACTTC.

This sequence joins TRBV15 and TRBJ1-5; no clear D gene. The germline V and J ends were trimmed by 0 bases and 1 base, with 13 bases remaining between them. The CDR3 consists of 17 residues. Germline CDR1 and CDR2: LNHNV and YYDKDF (reference sequence). CDR3: CATSRERAGSSNQPQHF. CDR3 in DNA: TGTGCCACCAGCAGAGAGAGGGCGGGCAGCAGCAATCAGCCCCAGCATTTT.

This rearrangement joins TRBV19 to TRBJ1-2, with 9 bases that match TRBD1. The CDR3 is made up of 13 amino acids. V shed 5 bases, J shed 7 bases, and the junction held 5 bases outside the gene matches. In germline, CDR1 is LNHDA, CDR2 SQIVND (reference sequence). For the CDR3, the DNA is TGTGCCAGTAGTCCGAGGACAGGGGTTGGCTACACCTTC. Its protein is CASSPRTGVGYTF.

The chain joins TRBV30 to TRBJ1-1, with D perhaps matching TRBD1 (5 bases). With 1 base removed from V and 7 bases from J, the gap between germline ends came to 13 bases. Per the germline V gene, CDR1 is GTSNPN and CDR2 is SVGIG (reference sequence). This CDR3 spans 13 amino acids. The chain's CDR3 is CAWSAQEKGEAFF. CDR3 DNA sequence: TGTGCCTGGAGTGCACAGGAGAAGGGTGAAGCTTTCTTT.

The chain links TRBV10-3 to TRBJ1-3; D is perhaps TRBD1 (5 bases). The V and J ends lost 6 bases and 0 bases respectively, with 12 bases between them. From germline, CDR1 is ENHRY and CDR2 SYGVKD. The CDR3 consists of 15 residues. CDR3 coding DNA: TGTGCCATCAGCCAAATGACAGTCTCTGGAAACACCATATATTTT. It codes for CAISQMTVSGNTIYF.

The chain links TRBV28 to TRBJ1-5; 7 bases are a match to TRBD1. Germline-derived CDR1 and CDR2 are MDHEN and SYDVKM. The CDR3 extends over 15 amino acids. V dropped 5 bases and J dropped 5; count of bases not matched to a gene: 9. The CDR3 nucleotides are TGTGCCAGCAGTGGGGACGGGAGGGGGCATCAGCCCCAGCATTTT. As protein: CASSGDGRGHQPQHF.

The chain links TRBV11-2 to TRBJ2-7; 9 nucleotides match TRBD2. Germline CDR1 and CDR2: SGHAT and FQNNGV. This CDR3 region has 14 residues. V shed 3 bases and J 7 bases; nucleotides not matched to a gene: 7. The CDR3: CASSFLAGSLEQYV. The CDR3 DNA follows: TGTGCCAGCAGCTTTCTAGCGGGAAGCCTGGAGCAGTACGTC.

The chain couples TRBV2 to TRBJ2-3; 7 bases match TRBD1. The CDR3 consists of 14 residues. Trimming removed 6 bases from V and 6 bases from J; junction bases left unmatched: 9. Germline V gene data show CDR1 as SNHLY and CDR2 as FYNNEI. DNA for the CDR3: TGTGCCAGCAGAGAAAACTCAGGGGGTGATACGCAGTATTTT. It codes for CASRENSGGDTQYF.

The chain employs TRBV5-1 and TRBJ1-6; 10 bases match TRBD1. J lost 7 bases, V lost 1 base, and 2 bases had no gene match. Germline CDR1 is SGHRS and CDR2 is YFSETQ. The CDR3 length is 15 residues. CDR3: CASSLRTGGNSPLHF. The CDR3 bases are TGCGCCAGCAGCTTGAGGACAGGGGGGAATTCACCCCTCCACTTT.

The chain uses TRBV2 and TRBJ1-1; 7 nucleotides line up with TRBD1. Losses at the gene ends were 3 bases for V and 2 bases for J; bases not matched to a gene: 3. From germline, CDR1 is SNHLY and CDR2 FYNNEI. The CDR3 length is 14 residues. CDR3 in amino acids: CASSDYRGNTEAFF. CDR3 bases: TGTGCCAGCAGTGATTACAGGGGTAACACTGAAGCTTTCTTT.

This clone was seen a handful of times. The chain carries TRBV13 and TRBJ2-7, with 12 bases lining up with TRBD2. CDR1 and CDR2 from the germline V gene are PRHDT and FYEKMQ (reference sequence). The CDR3 loop spans 16 amino acids. V trimming: 5 bases; J trimming: 4 bases; junction bases outside the gene matches: 9. CDR3 protein: CASSRKTSGSKYEQYF. The DNA for the CDR3 is TGTGCCAGCAGCCGCAAGACTAGCGGGAGTAAGTACGAGCAGTACTTC.

This chain joins TRBV4-3 and TRBJ1-6, with 7 bases matching TRBD1. Unmatched junction bases numbered 3, after V lost 10 bases and J lost 9 bases. CDR3 size: 11 residues. Per germline, CDR1 LGHNA and CDR2 YSLEER. CDR3 DNA sequence: TGCGCCAAATCAGGGGGTTCACCCCTCCACTTT. Translated, it gives CAKSGGSPLHF.

This chain connects TRBV4-3 to TRBJ1-2; 7 bases fit TRBD1. V dropped 0 bases and J dropped 1; count of bases not matched to a gene: 5. The CDR3 length is 16 residues. Germline CDR1 reads LGHNA; CDR2 reads YSLEER. The CDR3 nucleotides are TGCGCCAGCAGCCAAGATACGGGACAGAATAACTATGGCTACACCTTC. Its protein is CASSQDTGQNNYGYTF.

The V gene is TRBV9, the J gene TRBJ1-1, with 9 positions matching TRBD1. This CDR3 comprises 16 residues. Germline CDR1 and CDR2: SGDLS and YYNGEE. J lost 0 bases, V lost 8 bases, and 11 bases had no gene match. In DNA, the CDR3 is TGTGCCAGGGGAGAACCAGGGACAGGGCTGAACACTGAAGCTTTCTTT. It yields the protein CARGEPGTGLNTEAFF.

The chain couples TRBV4-1 to TRBJ2-2; maybe TRBD1 (5 bases). Trimming took 5 bases from V and 4 from J, leaving 5 bases between them. Looked up from germline, CDR1 is MGHRA and CDR2 is YSYEKL. This CDR3 has 12 residues. This CDR3 reads CASSGATGELFF. The CDR3 coding sequence is TGCGCCAGCAGCGGGGCCACCGGGGAGCTGTTTTTT.

This chain connects TRBV5-4 to TRBJ1-1; 8 bases agree with TRBD1. Germline lookup yields CDR1 SGHNT and CDR2 YYREEE (reference sequence). V shed 4 bases and J 5 bases; nucleotides not matched to a gene: 10. The CDR3 runs 15 residues. The CDR3 DNA follows: TGTGCCAGCAGCCCAGGACAGGGTGTAGGGACTGAAGCTTTCTTT. Protein product: CASSPGQGVGTEAFF.

The V and J genes are TRBV9 and TRBJ2-3; weak D call: TRBD2 (6 bases). The CDR3 loop spans 14 amino acids. Germline-derived CDR1 and CDR2 are SGDLS and YYNGEE. Trimming stripped 2 bases from V and 2 bases from J, with 9 bases between. The CDR3 DNA reads TGTGCCAGCAGCGTTGGGACTTTCACAGATACGCAGTATTTT. This encodes CASSVGTFTDTQYF.

This clone appeared a few times. In DNA form, the CDR3 reads TGTGCCACCAGTGTCGAGGGCCCTAACACCGGGGAGCTGTTTTTT. Translated, it gives CATSVEGPNTGELFF. This chain uses TRBV24-1 with TRBJ2-2, with D possibly being TRBD2 (5 bases). From germline, CDR1 is KGHDR and CDR2 SFDVKD. This CDR3 is 15 amino acids long. V lost 5 bases to trimming and J lost 2 bases, with 11 bases between them.

The chain has TRBV6-5 and TRBJ2-7; a possible D gene is TRBD2 (5 bases). V was clipped by 6 bases and J by 1 base, with 10 bases between them. The CDR3 has 13 residues. CDR1 MNHEY and CDR2 SVGAGI come from the germline V gene. This CDR3 reads CASSWELSYEQYV. As DNA, the CDR3 is TGTGCCAGCAGCTGGGAGCTTTCCTACGAGCAGTACGTC.

The chain combines TRBV24-1 with TRBJ2-5, with D perhaps matching TRBD1 (6 bases). Germline loops: CDR1 KGHDR, CDR2 SFDVKD. The CDR3 length is 15 residues. The V gene lost 1 base and the J gene lost 2 bases, with 10 bases spanning the gap. The CDR3 region has the DNA TGTGCCACCAGTGATTTTGGGGGCCATCAAGAGACCCAGTACTTC. Residues: CATSDFGGHQETQYF.